A selection of T cell receptor beta chains follows, all from one sample in a study of OX40 agonist ivuxolimab in advanced cancers. Some clones are missing from TCRdb's copy, which holds only in-frame ones; the method was immunoSEQ multiplex PCR. The sample yields 75,000 to 100,000 clones, 84% seen once. This specimen consisted of CD4+ or CD8+ T cells sorted from blood, obtained in a trial of the OX40 agonist ivuxolimab. These receptors all stem from an adult with an advanced solid tumor such as melanoma, head and neck, liver or kidney cancer. The CDR3 runs from the conserved cysteine through the conserved F or W. D genes are given only for firm matches. Some rows mark clone size as missing; the rest say once, few, many or name a class of expanded clone.

clone size | J gene | V gene | D gene | CDR3 length | CDR3 protein | CDR3 DNA
few | TRBJ2-3 | TRBV5-1 | - | 15 | CASSLEARSTDTQYF | TGCGCCAGCAGCTTGGAGGCGCGTAGCACAGATACGCAGTATTTT
- | TRBJ1-2 | TRBV18 | - | 14 | CASSPDGGADGYTF | TGTGCCAGCTCACCAGACGGGGGGGCCGATGGCTACACCTTC
- | TRBJ1-5 | TRBV19 | - | 13 | CASSIVEGQPQHF | TGTGCCAGTAGTATTGTGGAGGGACAGCCCCAGCATTTT
- | TRBJ1-5 | TRBV18 | - | 15 | CASSPTEGNNQPQHF | TGTGCCAGCTCACCTACCGAAGGGAACAATCAGCCCCAGCATTTT
- | TRBJ2-7 | TRBV6-5 | - | 15 | CASSYSGALDYEQYF | TGTGCCAGCAGTTACTCTGGAGCACTTGACTACGAGCAGTACTTC
- | TRBJ2-7 | TRBV11-2 | TRBD2 | 14 | CASSLDAGAYEQYF | TGTGCCAGCAGCTTAGATGCGGGGGCCTACGAGCAGTACTTC
- | TRBJ1-1 | TRBV5-6 | TRBD1 | 14 | CASSWTGADTEAFF | TGTGCCAGCAGCTGGACAGGGGCAGACACTGAAGCTTTCTTT
- | TRBJ2-7 | TRBV29-1 | - | 11 | CSVDRGREQYF | TGCAGCGTTGACAGGGGACGGGAGCAGTACTTC
- | TRBJ1-4 | TRBV5-4 | - | 14 | CASSQERGGEKLFF | TGTGCCAGCAGCCAAGAGCGGGGAGGAGAAAAACTGTTTTTT
- | TRBJ2-5 | TRBV11-3 | - | 12 | CARPGAKETQYF | TGTGCCAGACCGGGGGCGAAAGAGACCCAGTACTTC
- | TRBJ1-4 | TRBV18 | - | 12 | CASSPGREKLFF | TGTGCCAGCTCGCCCGGGCGTGAAAAACTGTTTTTT
- | TRBJ2-3 | TRBV7-2 | TRBD2 | 17 | CASSLKRSGGPGDTQYF | TGTGCCAGCAGCTTAAAGCGGTCGGGGGGGCCTGGAGATACGCAGTATTTT
once | TRBJ2-1 | TRBV11-2 | - | 13 | CASSTAAGLEQFF | TGTGCCAGCAGCACTGCTGCGGGGCTTGAGCAGTTCTTC